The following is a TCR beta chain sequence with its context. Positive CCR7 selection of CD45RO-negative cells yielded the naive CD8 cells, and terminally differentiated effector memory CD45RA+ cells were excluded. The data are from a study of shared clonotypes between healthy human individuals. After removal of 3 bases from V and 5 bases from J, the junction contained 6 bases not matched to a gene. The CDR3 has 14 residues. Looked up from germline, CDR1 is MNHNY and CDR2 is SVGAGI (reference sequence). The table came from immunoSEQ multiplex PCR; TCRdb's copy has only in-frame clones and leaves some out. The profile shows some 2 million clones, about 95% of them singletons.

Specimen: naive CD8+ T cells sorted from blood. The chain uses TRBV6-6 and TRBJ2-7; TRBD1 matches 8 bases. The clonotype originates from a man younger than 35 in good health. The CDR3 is CASSYQGAPDEQYF. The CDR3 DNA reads TGTGCCAGCAGTTATCAGGGGGCGCCGGACGAGCAGTACTTC.